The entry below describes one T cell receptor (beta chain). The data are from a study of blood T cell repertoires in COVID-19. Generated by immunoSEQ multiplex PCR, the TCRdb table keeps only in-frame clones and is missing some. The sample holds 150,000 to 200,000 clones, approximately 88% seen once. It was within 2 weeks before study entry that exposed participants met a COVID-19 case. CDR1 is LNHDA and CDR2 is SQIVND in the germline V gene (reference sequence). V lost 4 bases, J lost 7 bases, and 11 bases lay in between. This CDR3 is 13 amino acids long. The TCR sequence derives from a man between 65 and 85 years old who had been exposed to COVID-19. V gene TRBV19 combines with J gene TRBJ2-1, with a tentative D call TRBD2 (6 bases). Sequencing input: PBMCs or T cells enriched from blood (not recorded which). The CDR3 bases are TGTGCCAGTAGTACCCATGGGGGGAATGAGCAGTTCTTC. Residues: CASSTHGGNEQFF.